This T cell receptor (beta chain) was recorded in a study of early T cells in non-severe SARS-CoV-2 infection. Unique molecular identifiers tagged individual cDNA molecules. TCRdb recomputed calls from the 5' RACE reads with MiXCR, one row per CDR3 protein. The sample includes around 81,000 distinct CDR3 sequences, 13% to 15% of them seen just once. This clonotype was observed a few times. The CDR3 covers 16 residues. Germline lookup yields CDR1 MNHEY and CDR2 SVGEGT. V dropped 5 bases and J dropped 5 bases, with 21 bases sitting between them. The genes are TRBV6-2 or TRBV6-3 and TRBJ2-5, with D tentatively TRBD2 (6 bases). The TCR sequence derives from an adult who was a healthcare worker with PCR-confirmed SARS-CoV-2 infection or an uninfected control (not recorded which). Material for sequencing was whole blood. Here the CDR3 DNA reads TGTGCCAGCAGTGACTATTCGGCGGGGAAAGTTGAGACCCAGTACTTC. This gives the protein CASSDYSAGKVETQYF.